These 31 T cell receptor beta chains came from one sample sequenced in a study of blood T cell repertoires in COVID-19. Profiling relied on immunoSEQ multiplex PCR, and the TCRdb table lists in-frame clones only, not all of them. Of approximately 83,000 clones listed, around four fifths are singletons. The sequenced material came from peripheral blood. Receptors were obtained from a man aged 45-65 years with acute or convalescent COVID-19.

The chain is built from TRBV10-3 and TRBJ2-7; 7 positions agree with TRBD1. The germline CDR1 and CDR2 sequences are ENHRY and SYGVKD. V gave up 6 bases and J gave up 3 bases; unmatched junction bases: 8. The CDR3 consists of 14 residues. CDR3 nucleotides: TGTGCCATCAGCACGACAGGGACCGTCTACGAGCAGTACTTC. As protein: CAISTTGTVYEQYF.

The chain recombines TRBV7-2 with TRBJ2-2; TRBD2 agrees at 10 bases. The germline V gene encodes CDR1 SGHTA and CDR2 FQGNSA. The trim removed 1 base at V and 4 bases at J, leaving 6 bases unmatched. The CDR3 is 17 residues long. The CDR3 loop is CASSLGTSGVLTGELFF. In DNA form, the CDR3 reads TGTGCCAGCAGCTTAGGGACTAGCGGAGTTCTCACCGGGGAGCTGTTTTTT.

The chain combines TRBV18 with TRBJ2-3, with TRBD2 matching over 9 bases. The CDR3 consists of 16 residues. J lost 0 bases, V lost 2 bases, and 3 bases had no gene match. Germline lookup yields CDR1 KGHSH and CDR2 LQKENI. The CDR3 region is CASSPMTSGSTDTQYF. As DNA, the CDR3 is TGTGCCAGCTCACCAATGACTAGCGGAAGCACAGATACGCAGTATTTT.

The chain recombines TRBV5-1 with TRBJ1-4, with TRBD1 as a possible D gene (5 bases). V lost 4 bases to trimming and J lost 8 bases, with 21 bases between them. The CDR3 totals 16 residues. CDR1 is SGHRS, CDR2 YFSETQ, per germline. DNA for the CDR3: TGCGCCAGCAGCCCAGGATTGACCAGGGAAGGAGAAAAACTGTTTTTT. Its protein is CASSPGLTREGEKLFF.

The chain is built from TRBV5-4 and TRBJ1-2; 12 bases are shared with TRBD1. The CDR3 runs 18 residues. The V gene end was trimmed by 4 bases and the J gene end by 4 bases; junction bases not matched to a gene: 14. CDR1 and CDR2 from the germline V gene are SGHNT and YYREEE (reference sequence). This CDR3 is CASSPSLPGTGGAYGYTF. CDR3 nucleotides: TGTGCCAGCAGCCCCTCTCTACCCGGGACAGGGGGCGCCTATGGCTACACCTTC.

This chain joins TRBV6-2 or TRBV6-3 and TRBJ2-7; unclear D gene. Germline lookup yields CDR1 MNHEY and CDR2 SVGEGT. The V end was cut by 0 bases, the J end by 7 bases, with 22 bases between. The CDR3 contains 17 residues. The CDR3 is CASSYSMMFPFLREQYF. In DNA, the CDR3 is TGTGCCAGCAGTTACTCGATGATGTTCCCGTTTCTGCGGGAGCAGTACTTC.

The CDR3: CASSYSSGGGSYEQYF. In DNA, the CDR3 is TGTGCCAGCAGTTACTCGAGTGGGGGAGGTTCCTACGAGCAGTACTTC. V and J are TRBV6-5 and TRBJ2-7; tentatively, D is TRBD2 (6 bases). V lost 0 bases and J 1 base, leaving 13 bases between the germline ends. Per germline, CDR1 MNHEY and CDR2 SVGAGI. CDR3 length equals 16 residues.

This rearrangement joins TRBV20-1 to TRBJ2-7; D perhaps matches TRBD1 (5 bases). Germline-derived CDR1 and CDR2 are DFQATT and SNEGSKA (reference sequence). The V gene lost 3 bases and the J gene lost 4 bases, with 10 bases spanning the gap. CDR3 size: 12 residues. DNA for the CDR3: TGCAGTGCTAGTAAGCAGGGTTACGAGCAGTACTTC. This encodes CSASKQGYEQYF.

V is TRBV27 and J is TRBJ2-7; tentative D call: TRBD1 (6 bases). The CDR3 length is 14 residues. Between the trimmed V and J ends, which lost 3 bases and 4 bases, there was a span of 13 bases. Germline values: CDR1 MNHEY, CDR2 SMNVEV (reference sequence). CDR3 protein: CASSFVGGAYEQYF. CDR3 nucleotide sequence: TGTGCCAGCAGTTTTGTAGGGGGAGCTTACGAGCAGTACTTC.

The CDR3 loop is CASSFRGWGSSPDTQYF. DNA for the CDR3: TGTGCCAGCAGCTTTAGGGGCTGGGGCTCTTCCCCAGATACGCAGTATTTT. The chain is built from TRBV11-2 and TRBJ2-3; TRBD1 is a possible D gene (5 bases). This CDR3 is built from 17 residues. V lost 3 bases and J 4 bases, leaving 20 bases between the germline ends. From germline, CDR1 is SGHAT and CDR2 FQNNGV.

With regard to this clone: Within the sample, other DNA sequences also encode this same CDR3. CDR3 sequence reads: CASSPAAAYEQYF. The CDR3 DNA reads TGTGCCAGCTCACCAGCGGCGGCCTACGAGCAGTACTTC. V usage is TRBV18 and J usage is TRBJ2-7; D ambiguous. Trimming took 2 bases from V and 2 from J, leaving 7 bases between them. Germline V gene sequence: CDR1 KGHSH, CDR2 LQKENI. The CDR3 runs 13 residues.

V is TRBV6-5 and J is TRBJ2-7; 10 bases align to TRBD1. The CDR3 extends over 15 amino acids. J was trimmed by 4 bases and V by 5 bases; bases with no gene match: 8. CDR1 is MNHEY and CDR2 is SVGAGI in the germline V gene. CDR3 DNA sequence: TGTGCCAGCAGTCAGACAGGGGGCACGGTATACGAGCAGTACTTC. It translates to CASSQTGGTVYEQYF.

J is TRBJ2-1 and V is TRBV3-1 (or the pseudogene TRBV3-2), with D uncertain. In germline, CDR1 is LGHDT, CDR2 YNNKEL (reference sequence). The CDR3 is 12 amino acids. V was trimmed by 1 base and J by 8 bases, leaving 6 bases between them. CDR3 sequence: CASSQVADEQFF. The DNA of the CDR3 is TGTGCCAGCAGCCAAGTTGCGGATGAGCAGTTCTTC.

The chain couples TRBV2 to TRBJ2-7; 10 bases are a match to TRBD1. The V gene end was trimmed by 6 bases and the J gene end by 6 bases; junction bases not matched to a gene: 5. This CDR3 has 13 amino acids. The germline V gene has CDR1 SNHLY and CDR2 FYNNEI. The CDR3 sequence is CASRGQGIGEQYF. CDR3 DNA: TGTGCCAGCAGGGGACAGGGGATCGGCGAGCAGTACTTC.

The rearrangement uses TRBV2 and TRBJ2-7; D might be TRBD1 (5 bases). CDR1 and CDR2 from the germline V gene are SNHLY and FYNNEI. The germline V and J ends were trimmed by 11 bases and 0 bases, with 14 bases remaining between them. The CDR3 is 13 amino acids. The CDR3 region is CAQTETASYEQYF. The CDR3 nucleotides read TGTGCCCAAACCGAGACAGCCTCCTACGAGCAGTACTTC.

The V call is TRBV6-4, the J call TRBJ2-2; the match to TRBD1 covers 9 bases. Germline loops: CDR1 MRHNA, CDR2 SNTAGT. CDR3 length equals 13 residues. Trimming removed 7 bases from V and 6 bases from J; junction bases left unmatched: 3. The CDR3 DNA follows: TGTGCCAGCAAGGGGACAGGGCCCGGGGAGCTGTTTTTT. Protein: CASKGTGPGELFF.

This clone turned up a few times. The J gene is TRBJ1-2, the V gene TRBV7-9; D might be TRBD1 (6 bases). The CDR3 is 14 amino acids. Germline-derived CDR1 and CDR2 are SEHNR and FQNEAQ (reference sequence). Trimming left V 5 bases short and J 5 bases short, with 15 bases between. In nucleotides, the CDR3 is TGTGCCAGCAGCCTAGAACAGGGTGGATATGGCTACACCTTC. The encoded protein is CASSLEQGGYGYTF.

The chain couples TRBV5-1 to TRBJ2-3; D not certain. There are 14 residues in the CDR3. CDR1 is SGHRS and CDR2 is YFSETQ in the germline V gene. Trimming took off 5 bases at V and 0 bases at J, with 10 bases between the two ends. The CDR3 here is CASRAVVSTDTQYF. The CDR3 DNA sequence: TGCGCCAGCAGAGCCGTAGTTAGCACAGATACGCAGTATTTT.

V is TRBV3-1 (or the pseudogene TRBV3-2) and J is TRBJ2-3, with 7 bases matching TRBD2. Germline loops: CDR1 LGHDT, CDR2 YNNKEL (reference sequence). Trimming at V came to 6 bases and at J to 4 bases, leaving 4 bases not matched to a gene. This CDR3 has 13 residues. The CDR3 reads CASSPTSSDTQYF. DNA for the CDR3: TGTGCCAGCAGTCCGACTAGCTCAGATACGCAGTATTTT.

The DNA for the CDR3 is TGCGCCAGCAAGTTGTCGGTGCCGGGACAAAATAATGAGCAGTTCTTC. It specifies CASKLSVPGQNNEQFF. The J gene is TRBJ2-1, the V gene TRBV5-1; perhaps TRBD1 as D (6 bases). CDR1 SGHRS and CDR2 YFSETQ come from the germline V gene. The CDR3 runs 16 residues. Trimming shortened V by 6 bases and J by 7 bases, and 23 bases separated the two germline ends.

V gene TRBV3-1 (or the pseudogene TRBV3-2) combines with J gene TRBJ2-7, with TRBD2 matching 7 bases. Germline values: CDR1 LGHDT, CDR2 YNNKEL (reference sequence). The CDR3 is made up of 13 amino acids. Losses at the gene ends were 6 bases for V and 3 bases for J; bases not matched to a gene: 5. The CDR3 reads CASRPGLHYEQYF. CDR3 nucleotide sequence: TGTGCCAGCAGACCGGGACTACACTACGAGCAGTACTTC.

The chain links TRBV16 to TRBJ2-2; D perhaps matches TRBD1 (5 bases). V was trimmed by 2 bases and J by 6 bases, leaving 10 bases between them. The CDR3 covers 14 residues. The germline V gene encodes CDR1 KGHSY and CDR2 FQNENV. The CDR3 DNA is TGTGCCAGCAGCCAAAAACAGGTCGCCGGGGAGCTGTTTTTT. Residues: CASSQKQVAGELFF.

The V gene is TRBV6-2 or TRBV6-3, the J gene TRBJ2-1; TRBD2 agrees at 12 bases. V shed 5 bases and J 4 bases; nucleotides not matched to a gene: 3. CDR3 size: 15 residues. Germline lookup yields CDR1 MNHEY and CDR2 SVGEGT. This chain's CDR3 is CASSIGLAGYNEQFF. The CDR3 coding sequence is TGTGCCAGCAGTATCGGACTAGCGGGGTACAATGAGCAGTTCTTC.

The chain recombines TRBV28 with TRBJ2-5; 9 bases fit TRBD1. The CDR3 loop spans 16 amino acids. From germline, CDR1 is MDHEN and CDR2 SYDVKM. V dropped 10 bases and J dropped 4; count of bases not matched to a gene: 16. The CDR3 loop is CATQTGTGTVGETQYF. In DNA, the CDR3 is TGTGCCACGCAAACCGGGACAGGGACCGTTGGAGAGACCCAGTACTTC. Full variable domain (remainder filled in from reference TRBV28 and TRBJ2-5): DVKVTQSSRYLVKRTGEKVFLECVQDMDHENMFWYRQDPGLGLRLIYFSYDVKMKEKGDIPEGYSVSREKKERFSLILESASTNQTSMYLCATQTGTGTVGETQYFGPGTRLLVL.

The sample holds a few counts of this clone. V is TRBV20-1 and J is TRBJ2-7; D may be TRBD1 (6 bases). Germline V gene sequence: CDR1 DFQATT, CDR2 SNEGSKA (reference sequence). This CDR3 spans 11 amino acids. The germline V and J ends were trimmed by 3 bases and 4 bases, with 7 bases remaining between them. As DNA, the CDR3 is TGCAGTGCTAGTCAGGGGTACGAGCAGTACTTC. Amino acids: CSASQGYEQYF.

V gene TRBV5-1 combines with J gene TRBJ2-7; 11 nucleotides agree with TRBD2. The CDR3 is made up of 16 amino acids. J was trimmed by 0 bases and V by 3 bases; bases with no gene match: 5. Germline CDR1 reads SGHRS; CDR2 reads YFSETQ. Here the CDR3 reads CASSSGLAENSYEQYF. The CDR3 coding sequence is TGCGCCAGCAGCTCGGGACTAGCGGAAAACTCCTACGAGCAGTACTTC.

This chain links TRBV18 with TRBJ2-7; 8 nucleotides match TRBD2. Germline V lookup: CDR1 KGHSH, CDR2 LQKENI. The junction had 7 bases not matched to a gene; V was cut back by 3 bases and J by 3 bases. CDR3 length: 15 residues. The CDR3 protein is CASSPAGGPLYEQYF. The CDR3 DNA is TGTGCCAGCTCACCGGCGGGAGGTCCCCTCTACGAGCAGTACTTC.

The rearrangement uses TRBV10-3 and TRBJ1-2; 7 bases map to TRBD1. V lost 2 bases to trimming and J lost 6 bases; unmatched junction nucleotides: 9. This CDR3 comprises 15 residues. CDR1 ENHRY and CDR2 SYGVKD come from the germline V gene. The CDR3 region has the DNA TGTGCCATCAGTGAGACCAAGACAGGGACTGATGGCTACACCTTC. Translation gives CAISETKTGTDGYTF.

This rearrangement joins TRBV2 to TRBJ2-7, with TRBD2 matching over 10 bases. This CDR3 is 15 amino acids long. Germline CDR1 and CDR2: SNHLY and FYNNEI. The junction had 8 bases not matched to a gene; V was cut back by 4 bases and J by 5 bases. The chain's CDR3 is CASSAVGTSVDEQYF. DNA for the CDR3: TGTGCCAGCAGTGCGGTGGGGACTAGCGTAGACGAGCAGTACTTC.

The rearrangement links TRBV14 to TRBJ1-6, with TRBD1 identical over 11 bases. Germline loops: CDR1 SGHDN, CDR2 FVKESK. V lost 4 bases, J lost 0 bases, and 8 bases stayed unmatched. CDR3 length: 19 amino acids. The CDR3: CASSPGTGGFNSYNSPLHF. DNA of the CDR3: TGTGCCAGCAGCCCCGGGACAGGGGGATTCAACTCCTATAATTCACCCCTCCACTTT.

This clone was picked up one time. This sequence joins TRBV4-2 and TRBJ1-2; a possible D gene is TRBD1 (5 bases). The CDR3 is made up of 14 amino acids. Germline V lookup: CDR1 LGHNA, CDR2 YNFKEQ. The V gene lost 1 base and the J gene lost 7 bases, with 13 bases spanning the gap. As DNA, the CDR3 is TGTGCCAGCAGCCAAGGTCCGGGGGGGTCTGGCTACACCTTC. Encoded protein: CASSQGPGGSGYTF.